These 26 T cell receptor beta chains came from one sample sequenced in a study of immune heterogeneity within non-small cell lung tumors. Bulk tumor genomic DNA served as template, at around 600 ng per sample. Widely spaced biopsies, several per primary tumor, were obtained at surgery. Samples came from untreated patients having curative surgery for newly diagnosed non-small cell lung cancer. Multiplex PCR amplified the TCR beta CDR3 region. Its first round ran for approximately 11 cycles with 32 V and 13 J primers. TCRdb re-analysed the multiplex PCR reads in MiXCR, keeping a single row per CDR3 protein. The sample carries approximately 3,500 distinct CDR3 sequences, 25% to 35% recorded once. Sequencing was carried out using lung tumor tissue. These receptors were taken from a man between 60 and 75 years old with non-small cell lung cancer.

This clonotype was counted between two and nine times. V gene TRBV30 combines with J gene TRBJ2-3, with D hard to call. The CDR3 has 15 amino acids. Germline CDR1 reads GTSNPN; CDR2 reads SVGIG (reference sequence). The V end was cut by 2 bases, the J end by 2 bases, with 14 bases between. CDR3 DNA: TGTGCCTGGAGTCGTACAGCGCTATCCACAGATACGCAGTATTTT. Residues: CAWSRTALSTDTQYF.

V and J are TRBV2 and TRBJ2-3, with 7 bases that match TRBD2. Germline CDR1 is SNHLY and CDR2 is FYNNEI. V lost 7 bases to trimming and J lost 5 bases; unmatched junction nucleotides: 3. CDR3 length: 12 residues. This CDR3 is CASKREGDTQYF. For the CDR3, the DNA is TGTGCCAGCAAGCGGGAAGGAGATACGCAGTATTTT.

For the CDR3, the DNA is TGTGCCAGTAGTTGCCCGACCGAGACGAATTCACCCCTCCACTTT. Translation gives CASSCPTETNSPLHF. This chain connects TRBV19 to TRBJ1-6; D not resolved. Trimming left V 5 bases short and J 7 bases short, with 15 bases between. This CDR3 has 15 residues. Germline V gives CDR1 LNHDA, CDR2 SQIVND (reference sequence).

This clonotype appeared a few times. The CDR3 reads CASSARTETGELFF. The CDR3 coding sequence is TGTGCCAGCAGCGCACGGACGGAAACCGGGGAGCTGTTTTTT. The chain combines TRBV9 with TRBJ2-2; D remains ambiguous. The CDR3 is 14 residues long. Germline values: CDR1 SGDLS, CDR2 YYNGEE. Trimming pared 3 bases from V and 5 bases from J, leaving 11 bases between.

V usage is TRBV20-1 and J usage is TRBJ1-1; tentative D call: TRBD1 (6 bases). V lost 3 bases to trimming and J lost 3 bases, with 14 bases between them. The CDR3 loop spans 14 amino acids. CDR1 is DFQATT and CDR2 is SNEGSKA in the germline V gene (reference sequence). In DNA form, the CDR3 reads TGCAGTGCTAGTATGGGGGCGGGTTACACTGAAGCTTTCTTT. Its translation is CSASMGAGYTEAFF.

The V and J genes are TRBV27 and TRBJ2-1; 7 bases match TRBD2. The CDR3 is made up of 13 amino acids. V was clipped by 4 bases and J by 6 bases; unmatched bases: 3. Germline lookup yields CDR1 MNHEY and CDR2 SMNVEV (reference sequence). CDR3 DNA sequence: TGTGCCAGCAGTTATGGGGGGGGCAATGAGCAGTTCTTC. Translation: CASSYGGGNEQFF.

By share, this clonotype counts as medium-sized (0.01 to 0.1%). V is TRBV20-1 and J is TRBJ2-7, with a tentative D call TRBD1 (6 bases). The length of the CDR3 is 13 residues. In germline, CDR1 is DFQATT, CDR2 SNEGSKA (reference sequence). CDR3 sequence reads: CSTGTSGRYEQYF. CDR3 DNA: TGCAGCACTGGGACATCAGGACGCTACGAGCAGTACTTC.

Points on this clonotype: It may be a read error: a sequence one base away is much more abundant. The rearrangement joins TRBV29-1 to TRBJ2-1; D ambiguous. Germline V gene data show CDR1 as SQVTM and CDR2 as ANQGSEA. The ends were cut back, 3 bases at V and 9 bases at J, with 18 bases in the middle. The CDR3 sequence is 14 residues long. CDR3 sequence: CSVDGQLRGGEQFF. The CDR3 DNA reads TGCAGCGTTGATGGGCAGTTACGAGGCGGTGAGCAGTTCTTC.

Details on this clonotype: A read error may be the cause here, since a much bigger clone is one base away. This rearrangement joins TRBV6-1 to TRBJ1-3; tentatively, D is TRBD1 (6 bases). The CDR3 runs to 14 residues. Germline V CDR1 and CDR2: MNHNS, SASEGT. The CDR3 nucleotides read TGTGCCTGCAGGGGACGGAGCTCTGGAAACACCATATATTTT. Protein sequence: CACRGRSSGNTIYF.

In its sample, this clonotype ranks as medium-sized. This rearrangement joins TRBV19 to TRBJ1-2; TRBD1 matches 10 bases. In germline, CDR1 is LNHDA, CDR2 SQIVND (reference sequence). J lost 6 bases, V lost 4 bases, and 5 bases had no gene match. The CDR3 extends over 14 amino acids. As DNA, the CDR3 is TGTGCCAGTAGTAAAAGACAGGGGGCGAATGGCTACACCTTC. This encodes CASSKRQGANGYTF.

In this sample, this clonotype is medium-sized (0.01 to 0.1%). The rearrangement joins TRBV12-3 or TRBV12-4 to TRBJ2-1; 10 nucleotides line up with TRBD2. The CDR3 consists of 15 residues. The V gene end was trimmed by 7 bases and the J gene end by 7 bases; junction bases not matched to a gene: 10. The CDR3 loop reads CASTNLAGEVNEQFF. DNA of the CDR3: TGTGCCAGCACCAATCTAGCGGGAGAAGTTAATGAGCAGTTCTTC.

Sample share makes this clonotype large. The V and J genes are TRBV20-1 and TRBJ2-7; 8 bases map to TRBD2. The CDR3 length is 16 residues. Germline V gives CDR1 DFQATT, CDR2 SNEGSKA (reference sequence). V was clipped by 0 bases and J by 6 bases; unmatched bases: 13. As DNA, the CDR3 is TGCAGTGCTAGAGATTCACGAGCGGGAGCTTTCTCCGAGCAGTACTTC. It specifies CSARDSRAGAFSEQYF.

This clonotype is deemed medium-sized. The chain has TRBV10-3 and TRBJ2-7; TRBD1 is a possible D gene (5 bases). Germline V gene sequence: CDR1 ENHRY, CDR2 SYGVKD. The length of the CDR3 is 14 residues. V gave up 0 bases and J gave up 2 bases, with 8 bases separating them. The CDR3 coding sequence is TGTGCCATCAGTGAGTCGGACAAGCCCTACGAGCAGTACTTC. Translation: CAISESDKPYEQYF.

The chain employs TRBV15 and TRBJ2-3, with no clear D. V was clipped by 8 bases and J by 2 bases, with 17 bases between them. CDR1 is LNHNV and CDR2 is YYDKDF in the germline V gene (reference sequence). This CDR3 has 15 amino acids. The CDR3 DNA follows: TGTGCCACCCAGAGGTCCGCAGGCGCCACAGATACGCAGTATTTT. Translated, it gives CATQRSAGATDTQYF.

By share of the sample, this clonotype is medium-sized (0.01 to 0.1%). The chain combines TRBV18 with TRBJ1-2; 8 bases line up with TRBD1. Germline-derived CDR1 and CDR2 are KGHSH and LQKENI. Losses at the gene ends were 3 bases for V and 4 bases for J; bases not matched to a gene: 16. This CDR3 region has 18 residues. The CDR3 region is CASSPYTIARTGTYGYTF. The CDR3, as DNA: TGTGCCAGCTCACCGTACACAATCGCTCGGACAGGGACCTATGGCTACACCTTC. Variable domain in full (rest from reference TRBV18 and TRBJ1-2): NAGVMQNPRHLVRRRGQEARLRCSPMKGHSHVYWYRQLPEEGLKFMVYLQKENIIDESGMPKERFSAEFPKEGPSILRIQQVVRGDSAAYFCASSPYTIARTGTYGYTFGSGTRLTVV.

Only a few counts were recorded for this clonotype. The CDR3 DNA is TGCAGCGTTCGCCGGGACGCTAGCTCCTACGAGCAGTACTTC. Protein: CSVRRDASSYEQYF. V and J are TRBV29-1 and TRBJ2-7; D is possibly TRBD1 or TRBD2 (5 bases each). Germline values: CDR1 SQVTM, CDR2 ANQGSEA. This CDR3 region has 14 residues. With 5 bases removed from V and 0 bases from J, the gap between germline ends came to 14 bases.

V is TRBV5-1 and J is TRBJ2-3; D may be TRBD1 (5 bases). The V and J ends lost 4 bases and 4 bases respectively, with 13 bases between them. Germline values: CDR1 SGHRS, CDR2 YFSETQ. This CDR3 has 14 residues. The CDR3 DNA reads as TGCGCCAGCAGCATACGCTCAGGGTCAGATACGCAGTATTTT. Protein: CASSIRSGSDTQYF.

This clonotype was recorded a few times. This sequence joins TRBV12-3 or TRBV12-4 and TRBJ1-1; maybe TRBD1 (5 bases). The CDR3 length is 13 residues. Between the trimmed V and J ends, which lost 8 bases and 4 bases, there was a span of 14 bases. The CDR3 DNA is TGTGCCAGCGGGTGGGGCTTGGGCACTGAAGCTTTCTTT. This sequence encodes CASGWGLGTEAFF.

As for this clonotype: This may be a read error, as it is one base from a much larger clone. The chain couples TRBV19 to TRBJ2-1; 8 bases fit TRBD2. The CDR3 loop spans 14 amino acids. CDR1 is LNHDA and CDR2 is SQIVND in the germline V gene (reference sequence). The chain's CDR3 is CASSSGRMNNQQFF. For the CDR3, the DNA is TGTGCCAGTAGTAGCGGGAGGATGAACAATCAGCAGTTCTTC.

This clonotype ranks as medium-sized. The chain combines TRBV27 with TRBJ1-6, with a weak D call TRBD1 (6 bases). V lost 8 bases to trimming and J lost 8 bases, with 16 bases between them. CDR1 is MNHEY and CDR2 is SMNVEV in the germline V gene (reference sequence). CDR3 length: 14 residues. The CDR3 region is CASCFTGSHSPLHF. The DNA for the CDR3 is TGTGCCAGCTGCTTCACAGGGTCCCATTCACCCCTCCACTTT.

This clonotype has a handful of counts. The junction differs from germline at one of its ends, possibly a read error. This chain joins TRBV7-7 and TRBJ2-5, with D perhaps TRBD2 (5 bases). The germline V gene encodes CDR1 SSHAT and CDR2 FNYEAQ (reference sequence). The CDR3 runs to 15 residues. The CDR3 here is CASSFSREIQETQYF. CDR3 sequence (DNA): TGTGCTAGCAGCTTTAGCCGGGAAATCCAAGAGACCCAGTACTTC.

This clonotype was found once. A much larger clonotype is one base distant, so this may be a read error. The rearrangement joins TRBV28 to TRBJ1-6, with a weak D call TRBD1 (6 bases). This CDR3 contains 17 residues. The V gene's germline CDR1 is MDHEN and CDR2 SYDVKM. CDR3 sequence (DNA): TGTTCCAGCAGTTTAAGGGGCCAGGGGCGATATAATTCACCCCTCCACTTT. Its translation: CSSSLRGQGRYNSPLHF.

Sample share makes this clonotype large (0.1 to 1%). This chain links TRBV19 with TRBJ2-3, with 8 bases fitting TRBD2. The V segment lost 5 bases and the J segment 8 bases; nucleotides outside the gene matches: 18. Germline CDR1 LNHDA, CDR2 SQIVND (reference sequence). The CDR3 is made up of 17 amino acids. CDR3 sequence (DNA): TGTGCCAGTAGTTTCTCCGGGACTAGTGCCTTAGTTGGTACGCAGTATTTT. As protein: CASSFSGTSALVGTQYF. Drawing the rest from reference TRBV19 and TRBJ2-3, the complete variable domain is DGGITQSPKYLFRKEGQNVTLSCEQNLNHDAMYWYRQDPGQGLRLIYYSQIVNDFQKGDIAEGYSVSREKKESFPLTVTSAQKNPTAFYLCASSFSGTSALVGTQYFGPGTRLTVL.

With regard to this clonotype: A read error is possible here, since a much larger clone lies one base away. The V gene is TRBV28, the J gene TRBJ2-7, with D unclear. Germline CDR1 reads MDHEN; CDR2 reads SYDVKM. The CDR3 totals 13 residues. CDR3 sequence: CTSSLMAPPGQYF. CDR3 DNA: TGTACCAGCAGTCTTATGGCCCCCCCTGGGCAGTACTTC.

This clonotype was seen only a few times. The chain links TRBV19 to TRBJ2-3, with D perhaps matching TRBD2 (6 bases). Between the trimmed V and J ends, which lost 2 bases and 4 bases, there was a span of 10 bases. CDR3 length equals 14 residues. Looked up from germline, CDR1 is LNHDA and CDR2 is SQIVND (reference sequence). The CDR3 spells CASSIQTSADTQYF. DNA for the CDR3: TGTGCCAGTAGTATACAGACTAGTGCAGATACGCAGTATTTT.

As regards this clonotype: This could be a read error, since a much larger clone is one nucleotide away. This chain uses TRBV19 with TRBJ2-1; no clear D gene. The CDR3 is 15 amino acids. Germline V gene sequence: CDR1 LNHDA, CDR2 SQIVND (reference sequence). Trimming shortened V by 2 bases and J by 2 bases, and 10 bases separated the two germline ends. CDR3: CASSICVTPYNEQFF. Written as DNA, the CDR3 is TGTGCCAGTAGTATATGTGTCACCCCCTACAATGAGCAGTTCTTC.